Each of the 12 T cell receptor beta chains below was sequenced from the same sample in a study of T cells and Merkel cell carcinoma outcomes (dated by TCRdb to 2020 to 2022). Libraries were made using the immunoSEQ multiplex PCR assay. Sourced from immuneACCESS, this table was stored by TCRdb with only in-frame sequences that have V and J called. A share of the clones is absent; for the studies checked, an unresolved V gene accounts for under half, and the remainder has no known explanation. Present in this sample are approximately 500 clones, 85% to 95% of which were seen just once. The top ten constitute over 3.5% of the sample. The sample was tumor tissue from Merkel cell carcinoma. These receptors were obtained from a human donor with Merkel cell carcinoma.

The J gene is TRBJ2-6, the V gene TRBV18; D uncertain. Trimming cost V 6 bases and J 0 bases, with 9 bases left between them. The CDR3 is 15 residues long. CDR1 is KGHSH, CDR2 LQKENI, per germline. CDR3 residues: CASSGQSSGANVLTF. Here the CDR3 DNA reads TGTGCCAGCTCGGGTCAGAGCTCTGGGGCCAACGTCCTGACTTTC.

The V and J genes are TRBV2 and TRBJ1-1; D uncertain. Trimming removed 4 bases at V and 0 bases at J, with 6 bases between. Germline assignment: CDR1 SNHLY and CDR2 FYNNEI. CDR3 length equals 13 residues. The CDR3 spells CASSGELNTEAFF. The CDR3 region has the DNA TGTGCCAGCAGTGGGGAGCTGAACACTGAAGCTTTCTTT. Using reference TRBV2 and TRBJ1-1 for the parts outside the CDR3, the full variable domain is EPEVTQTPSHQVTQMGQEVILRCVPISNHLYFYWYRQILGQKVEFLVSFYNNEISEKSEIFDDQFSVERPDGSNFTLKIRSTKLEDSAMYFCASSGELNTEAFFGQGTRLTVV.

CDR3 amino acids: CASSYIGNTGELFF. In DNA, the CDR3 is TGTGCCAGCAGTTACATAGGCAACACCGGGGAGCTGTTTTTT. The chain uses TRBV6-5 and TRBJ2-2; no definite D call. V lost 2 bases and J lost 2, with 6 bases in between. CDR1 and CDR2 from the germline V gene are MNHEY and SVGAGI. The CDR3 loop spans 14 amino acids.

The V call is TRBV2, the J call TRBJ2-7, with 9 bases aligning to TRBD2. The trim removed 11 bases at V and 3 bases at J, leaving 14 bases unmatched. Germline V lookup: CDR1 SNHLY, CDR2 FYNNEI. The CDR3 length is 15 residues. CDR3 in amino acids: CASQTLAGLIYEQYF. The CDR3, as DNA: TGTGCCTCCCAGACCCTAGCGGGGCTAATCTACGAGCAGTACTTC.

This sequence joins TRBV11-3 and TRBJ2-7; D gene uncertain. Per the germline V gene, CDR1 is SGHNT and CDR2 is YENEEA. V was trimmed by 0 bases and J by 7 bases, leaving 4 bases between them. CDR3 length equals 11 residues. This CDR3 reads CASSLDPEQYV. The CDR3 DNA is TGTGCCAGCAGCTTAGACCCGGAGCAGTACGTC.

The chain links TRBV7-3 to TRBJ1-5, with D perhaps TRBD1 (5 bases). Per the germline V gene, CDR1 is SGHTA and CDR2 is FQGTGA. CDR3 length equals 16 residues. Trimming removed 1 base at V and 4 bases at J, with 14 bases between. The CDR3 is CASSLNVQGENQPQHF. The DNA of the CDR3 is TGTGCCAGCAGCTTAAACGTGCAGGGTGAGAATCAGCCCCAGCATTTT.

The rearrangement uses TRBV7-2 and TRBJ1-2; TRBD1 agrees at 10 bases. V shed 1 base and J 8 bases; nucleotides not matched to a gene: 1. This CDR3 comprises 13 residues. CDR1 and CDR2 (germline): SGHTA, FQGNSA. Here the CDR3 reads CASSLGTGGGYTF. The CDR3 nucleotides read TGTGCCAGCAGCTTAGGGACAGGGGGAGGCTACACCTTC.

The genes are TRBV9 and TRBJ2-3; TRBD2 matches at 7 bases. Germline V gene lookup returns CDR1 SGDLS and CDR2 YYNGEE. CDR3 size: 16 residues. V was pared by 4 bases and J by 0 bases, with 8 bases of the junction left unmatched. CDR3 residues: CASSPGAGYSTDTQYF. CDR3 nucleotides: TGTGCCAGCAGCCCAGGAGCGGGGTATAGCACAGATACGCAGTATTTT.

The rearrangement joins TRBV7-2 to TRBJ2-1; D remains unclear. The V end lost 2 bases, the J end lost 13 bases, and 9 bases lay between the germline ends. CDR1 and CDR2 from the germline V gene are SGHTA and FQGNSA. The length of the CDR3 is 11 residues. The CDR3 protein is CASSLPAEQFF. In DNA form, the CDR3 reads TGTGCCAGCAGCTTACCTGCGGAACAGTTCTTC.

The chain couples TRBV9 to TRBJ2-6; D uncertain. The CDR3 runs to 16 residues. Germline assignment: CDR1 SGDLS and CDR2 YYNGEE. With 4 bases removed from V and 0 bases from J, the gap between germline ends came to 11 bases. The CDR3 DNA is TGTGCCAGCAGCCCCGCCCACCTCTCTGGGGCCAACGTCCTGACTTTC. Its protein is CASSPAHLSGANVLTF.

As concerns this clone: One end of the junction fails to match germline, which may point to a read error. The chain is built from TRBV6-1 and TRBJ1-4; no definite D call. Germline assignment: CDR1 MNHNS and CDR2 SASEGT. This CDR3 comprises 15 residues. The CDR3 sequence is CASSETPLAREKLFF. The CDR3 coding sequence is TGTGCTAGCAGTGAAACCCCGTTGGCACGAGAAAAACTGTTTTTT.

The J gene is TRBJ2-1, the V gene TRBV15; 9 nucleotides match TRBD2. Germline CDR1 reads LNHNV; CDR2 reads YYDKDF (reference sequence). The ends lost 3 bases at V and 0 bases at J; junction bases unmatched: 6. This CDR3 is 17 amino acids long. The CDR3 here is CATSSFGSGSSYNEQFF. The CDR3 DNA sequence: TGTGCCACCAGCAGCTTTGGTAGCGGGAGCTCCTACAATGAGCAGTTCTTC.